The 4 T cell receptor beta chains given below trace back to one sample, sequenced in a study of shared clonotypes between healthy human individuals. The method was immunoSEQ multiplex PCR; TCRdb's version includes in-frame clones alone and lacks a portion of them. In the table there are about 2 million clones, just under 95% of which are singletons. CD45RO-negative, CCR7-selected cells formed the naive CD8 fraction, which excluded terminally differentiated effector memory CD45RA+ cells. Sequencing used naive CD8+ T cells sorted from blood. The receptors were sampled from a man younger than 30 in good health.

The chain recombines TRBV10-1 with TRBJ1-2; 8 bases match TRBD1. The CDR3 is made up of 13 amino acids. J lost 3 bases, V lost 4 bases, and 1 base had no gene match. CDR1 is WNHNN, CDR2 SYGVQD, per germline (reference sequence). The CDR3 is CASSVDRDYGYTF. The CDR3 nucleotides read TGCGCCAGCAGTGTGGACAGGGACTATGGCTACACCTTC.

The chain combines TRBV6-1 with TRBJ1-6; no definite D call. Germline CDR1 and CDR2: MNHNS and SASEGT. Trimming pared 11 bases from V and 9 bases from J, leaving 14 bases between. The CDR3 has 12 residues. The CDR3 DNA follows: TGTGCCGCTGCCCTGGGAATTTCACCCCTCCACTTT. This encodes CAAALGISPLHF.

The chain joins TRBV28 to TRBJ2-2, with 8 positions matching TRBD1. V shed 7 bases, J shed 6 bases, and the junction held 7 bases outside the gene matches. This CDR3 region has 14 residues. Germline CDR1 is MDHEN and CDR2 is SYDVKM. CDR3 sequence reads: CASTTQGAAGELFF. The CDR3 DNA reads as TGTGCCAGCACCACCCAGGGGGCGGCCGGGGAGCTGTTTTTT.

CDR3 sequence: CASSLLWNEQFF. The CDR3 DNA is TGTGCCAGCAGCTTGTTGTGGAATGAGCAGTTCTTC. This chain connects TRBV5-6 to TRBJ2-1; D is unresolved. Trimming left V 1 base short and J 7 bases short, with 6 bases between. The germline gives CDR1 SGHDT, CDR2 YYEEEE. The CDR3 length is 12 residues.